Listed here are 15 T cell receptor beta chains from one sample, sequenced in a study of cytomegalovirus exposure and HLA in healthy donors. PCR used 60 Vbeta primers and 13 Jbeta primers. Profiling relied on immunoSEQ multiplex PCR, and the TCRdb table lists in-frame clones only, not all of them. The sample holds 100,000 to 150,000 clones, around 85% seen once. What was sequenced was PBMCs. The receptor source for this set is a boy younger than 18 in good health and CMV-seronegative.

This sequence joins TRBV10-3 and TRBJ2-5; no clear D gene. V lost 2 bases and J 2 bases, leaving 3 bases between the germline ends. The CDR3 is 12 residues long. The germline V gene has CDR1 ENHRY and CDR2 SYGVKD. This CDR3 is CAISETQETQYF. DNA for the CDR3: TGTGCCATCAGTGAGACTCAAGAGACCCAGTACTTC.

This chain connects TRBV6-4 to TRBJ2-3; 11 nucleotides match TRBD2. The CDR3 loop spans 17 amino acids. Germline V gives CDR1 MRHNA, CDR2 SNTAGT. V shed 0 bases, J shed 2 bases, and the junction held 4 bases outside the gene matches. The CDR3 region is CASSDSTSGRLTDTQYF. The DNA for the CDR3 is TGTGCCAGCAGTGACTCAACTAGCGGGAGACTCACAGATACGCAGTATTTT.

This sequence joins TRBV5-6 and TRBJ1-2, with no clear D. Deletions cut 4 bases from V and 0 bases from J, with 10 bases between. The CDR3 totals 14 residues. The germline gives CDR1 SGHDT, CDR2 YYEEEE. CDR3 bases: TGTGCCAGCAGCGGAGGACGGGCTAACTATGGCTACACCTTC. Translating gives CASSGGRANYGYTF.

V and J are TRBV6-1 and TRBJ2-2, with TRBD2 as a possible D gene (5 bases). Germline values: CDR1 MNHNS, CDR2 SASEGT. The CDR3 contains 15 residues. The V end was cut by 2 bases, the J end by 6 bases, with 13 bases between. The CDR3 nucleotides are TGTGCCAGCAGTGAAAGGGTTGGGGAGTCCGGGGAGCTGTTTTTT. The encoded protein is CASSERVGESGELFF.

V usage is TRBV7-2 and J usage is TRBJ2-7; maybe TRBD2 (6 bases). CDR1 and CDR2 (germline): SGHTA, FQGNSA. Trimming stripped 5 bases from V and 5 bases from J, with 10 bases between. This CDR3 is 12 amino acids long. CDR3 in amino acids: CASSPRGDEQYF. The CDR3 bases are TGTGCCAGCAGCCCCCGCGGGGACGAGCAGTACTTC.

V and J are TRBV14 and TRBJ2-1; 8 bases match TRBD2. V shed 1 base, J shed 12 bases, and the junction held 8 bases outside the gene matches. The CDR3 covers 14 residues. Germline V CDR1 and CDR2: SGHDN, FVKESK. CDR3 residues: CASSQASGTRSQFF. The CDR3 DNA reads as TGTGCCAGCAGCCAAGCATCCGGGACTAGGTCGCAGTTCTTC.

The gene calls are TRBV6-5 and TRBJ2-1; maybe TRBD2 (6 bases). With 0 bases removed from V and 2 bases from J, the gap between germline ends came to 11 bases. Germline-derived CDR1 and CDR2 are MNHEY and SVGAGI. The length of the CDR3 is 16 residues. CDR3: CASSYSGLTAYNEQFF. CDR3 bases: TGTGCCAGCAGTTACTCAGGACTAACGGCCTACAATGAGCAGTTCTTC.

This clone was seen once. The chain links TRBV13 to TRBJ1-3, with a weak D call TRBD1 (6 bases). This CDR3 has 14 residues. The germline V gene has CDR1 PRHDT and CDR2 FYEKMQ (reference sequence). Trimming shortened V by 3 bases and J by 2 bases, and 8 bases separated the two germline ends. CDR3 nucleotides: TGTGCCAGCAGCTTCAGGGGAACTGGAAACACCATATATTTT. Protein: CASSFRGTGNTIYF. The whole variable domain, filled in from reference TRBV13 and TRBJ1-3, reads AAGVIQSPRHLIKEKRETATLKCYPIPRHDTVYWYQQGPGQDPQFLISFYEKMQSDKGSIPDRFSAQQFSDYHSELNMSSLELGDSALYFCASSFRGTGNTIYFGEGSWLTVV.

The V and J genes are TRBV7-9 and TRBJ2-3; D unresolved. The V end was cut by 2 bases, the J end by 0 bases, with 12 bases between. The germline V gene encodes CDR1 SEHNR and CDR2 FQNEAQ (reference sequence). CDR3 length: 16 amino acids. The CDR3 DNA sequence: TGTGCCAGCAGCTTAATCACAGTAACTAGCACAGATACGCAGTATTTT. This gives the protein CASSLITVTSTDTQYF.

This sequence joins TRBV9 and TRBJ2-5, with D perhaps matching TRBD1 (7 bases). The CDR3 covers 15 residues. Germline CDR1 and CDR2: SGDLS and YYNGEE. Trimming took 4 bases from V and 4 from J, leaving 17 bases between them. CDR3 sequence reads: CASSSSQGGTETQYF. DNA for the CDR3: TGTGCCAGCAGCTCATCCCAGGGGGGTACAGAGACCCAGTACTTC.

The rearrangement links TRBV4-1 to TRBJ2-6; D remains unclear. There are 14 residues in the CDR3. V was cut by 0 bases and J by 4 bases, with 4 bases left in between. Germline assignment: CDR1 MGHRA and CDR2 YSYEKL. The CDR3 sequence is CASSQDPGANVLTF. The CDR3 DNA is TGCGCCAGCAGCCAAGATCCAGGGGCCAACGTCCTGACTTTC.

The chain couples TRBV6-1 to TRBJ2-3; 7 nucleotides match TRBD2. This CDR3 spans 14 amino acids. Germline-derived CDR1 and CDR2 are MNHNS and SASEGT. V lost 5 bases to trimming and J lost 3 bases; unmatched junction nucleotides: 5. The CDR3 loop reads CASSSGIDTDTQYF. The CDR3 DNA reads as TGTGCCAGCAGTAGCGGGATTGATACAGATACGCAGTATTTT.

The chain is built from TRBV27 and TRBJ1-2, with 9 bases identical to TRBD1. With V trimmed by 1 base and J by 8 bases, 11 bases remained unmatched. The CDR3 totals 16 residues. Germline V gene data show CDR1 as MNHEY and CDR2 as SMNVEV (reference sequence). The CDR3 region has the DNA TGTGCCAGCAGTTTATTTAGCCAGGACAGGGGAAAAGGCTACACCTTC. Its protein product is CASSLFSQDRGKGYTF.

The J gene is TRBJ2-1, the V gene TRBV25-1; TRBD2 aligns across 7 bases. With V trimmed by 3 bases and J by 6 bases, 8 bases remained unmatched. This CDR3 contains 15 residues. CDR1 and CDR2 (germline): MGHDK, SYGVNS. In nucleotides, the CDR3 is TGTGCCAGCAGTGAGCGGGAGTGGATGGGCAATGAGCAGTTCTTC. This sequence encodes CASSEREWMGNEQFF.

The rearrangement links TRBV2 to TRBJ1-3, with 10 bases lining up with TRBD1. Germline V gene lookup returns CDR1 SNHLY and CDR2 FYNNEI. V lost 6 bases, J lost 3 bases, and 8 bases stayed unmatched. This CDR3 has 16 amino acids. The CDR3 region has the DNA TGTGCCAGCAGCAGCCGGGACAGGGGTCTTGGAAACACCATATATTTT. Its translation: CASSSRDRGLGNTIYF.